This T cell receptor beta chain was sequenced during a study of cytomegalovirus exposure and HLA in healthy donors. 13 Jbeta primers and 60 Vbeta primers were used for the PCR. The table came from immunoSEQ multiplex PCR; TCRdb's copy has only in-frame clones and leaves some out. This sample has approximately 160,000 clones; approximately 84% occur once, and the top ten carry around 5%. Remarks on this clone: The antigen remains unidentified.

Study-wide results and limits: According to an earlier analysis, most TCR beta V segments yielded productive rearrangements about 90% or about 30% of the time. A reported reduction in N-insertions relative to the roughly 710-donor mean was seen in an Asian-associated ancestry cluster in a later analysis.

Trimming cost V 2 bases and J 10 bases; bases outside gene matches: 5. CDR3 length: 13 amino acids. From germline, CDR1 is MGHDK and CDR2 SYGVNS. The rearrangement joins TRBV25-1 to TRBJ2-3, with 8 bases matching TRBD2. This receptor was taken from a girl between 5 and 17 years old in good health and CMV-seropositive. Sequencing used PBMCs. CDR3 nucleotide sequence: TGTGCCAGCAGTGAACCCGGACTAGCCCCGCAGTATTTT. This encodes CASSEPGLAPQYF.